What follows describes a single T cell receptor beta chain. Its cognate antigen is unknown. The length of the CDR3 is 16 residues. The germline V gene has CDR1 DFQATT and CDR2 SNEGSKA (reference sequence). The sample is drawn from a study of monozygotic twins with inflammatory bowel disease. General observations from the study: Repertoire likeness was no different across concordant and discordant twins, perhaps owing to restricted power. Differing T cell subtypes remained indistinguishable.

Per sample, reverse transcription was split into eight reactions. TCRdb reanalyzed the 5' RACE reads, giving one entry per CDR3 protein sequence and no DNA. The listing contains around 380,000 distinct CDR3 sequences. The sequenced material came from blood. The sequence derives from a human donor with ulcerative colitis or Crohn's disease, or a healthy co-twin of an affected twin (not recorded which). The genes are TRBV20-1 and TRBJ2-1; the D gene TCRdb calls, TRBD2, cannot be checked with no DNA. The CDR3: CSATQWSGRPDNEQFF.